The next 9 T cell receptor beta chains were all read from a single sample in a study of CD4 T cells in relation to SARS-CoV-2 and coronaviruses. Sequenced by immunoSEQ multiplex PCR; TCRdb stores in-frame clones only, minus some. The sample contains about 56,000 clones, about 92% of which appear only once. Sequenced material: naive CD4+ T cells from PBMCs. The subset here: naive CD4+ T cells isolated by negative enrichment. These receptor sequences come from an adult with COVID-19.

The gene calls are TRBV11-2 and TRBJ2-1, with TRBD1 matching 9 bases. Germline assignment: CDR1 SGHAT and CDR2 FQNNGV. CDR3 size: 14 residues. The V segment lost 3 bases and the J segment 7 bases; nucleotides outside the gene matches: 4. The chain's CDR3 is CASSFDRGRNEQFF. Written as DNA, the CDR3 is TGTGCCAGCAGCTTCGACAGGGGGAGGAATGAGCAGTTCTTC. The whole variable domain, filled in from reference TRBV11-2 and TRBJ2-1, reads EAGVAQSPRYKIIEKRQSVAFWCNPISGHATLYWYQQILGQGPKLLIQFQNNGVVDDSQLPKDRFSAERLKGVDSTLKIQPAKLEDSAVYLCASSFDRGRNEQFFGPGTRLTVL.

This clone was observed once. The CDR3 sequence: CASRRLRDSPLLDTQYF. As DNA, the CDR3 is TGTGCCAGCAGGCGACTACGTGACTCTCCTCTCCTAGATACGCAGTATTTT. The V and J genes are TRBV6-6 and TRBJ2-3, with a possible D match to TRBD2 (5 bases). Germline assignment: CDR1 MNHNY and CDR2 SVGAGI (reference sequence). The CDR3 covers 17 residues. V gave up 6 bases and J gave up 5 bases, with 24 bases separating them.

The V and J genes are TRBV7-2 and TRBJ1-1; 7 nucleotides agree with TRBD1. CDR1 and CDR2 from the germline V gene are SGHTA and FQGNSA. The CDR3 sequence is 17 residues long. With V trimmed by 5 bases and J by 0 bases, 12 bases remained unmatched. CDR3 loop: CASSTSGTDRMNTEAFF. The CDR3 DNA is TGTGCCAGCAGCACCTCCGGGACAGACAGAATGAACACTGAAGCTTTCTTT.

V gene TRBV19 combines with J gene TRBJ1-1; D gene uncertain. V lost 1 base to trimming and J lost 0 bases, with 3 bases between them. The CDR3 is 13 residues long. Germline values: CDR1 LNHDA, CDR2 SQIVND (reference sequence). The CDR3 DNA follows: TGTGCCAGTAGTATAGGGATGAACACTGAAGCTTTCTTT. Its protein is CASSIGMNTEAFF.

The CDR3 region has the DNA TGTGCCAGTAGTAAACTCGCCGGTATAGAAAAACTGTTTTTT. Translation gives CASSKLAGIEKLFF. This chain joins TRBV19 and TRBJ1-4; no firm D call. This CDR3 comprises 14 residues. V shed 4 bases and J shed 8 bases, with 14 bases lying between them. Germline V lookup: CDR1 LNHDA, CDR2 SQIVND (reference sequence).

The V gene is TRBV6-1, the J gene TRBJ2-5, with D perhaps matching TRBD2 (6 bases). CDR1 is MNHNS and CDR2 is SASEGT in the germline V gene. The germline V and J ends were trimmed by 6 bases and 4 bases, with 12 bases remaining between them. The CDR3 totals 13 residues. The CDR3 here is CASRREVGETQYF. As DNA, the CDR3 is TGTGCCAGCAGGAGGGAGGTAGGAGAGACCCAGTACTTC.

In nucleotides, the CDR3 is TGTGCCAGCAGCACAGATTACAATGAGCAGTTCTTC. As protein: CASSTDYNEQFF. This chain links TRBV5-4 with TRBJ2-1; D call uncertain. Germline V CDR1 and CDR2: SGHNT, YYREEE (reference sequence). The CDR3 has 12 amino acids. The V end lost 4 bases, the J end lost 4 bases, and 6 bases lay between the germline ends.

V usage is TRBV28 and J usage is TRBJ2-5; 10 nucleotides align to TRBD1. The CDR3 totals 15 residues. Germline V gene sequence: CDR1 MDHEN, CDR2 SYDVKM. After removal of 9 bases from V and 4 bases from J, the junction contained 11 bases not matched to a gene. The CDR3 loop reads CASSDRDRGGETQYF. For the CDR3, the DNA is TGTGCCAGTTCCGACCGGGACAGGGGAGGAGAGACCCAGTACTTC.

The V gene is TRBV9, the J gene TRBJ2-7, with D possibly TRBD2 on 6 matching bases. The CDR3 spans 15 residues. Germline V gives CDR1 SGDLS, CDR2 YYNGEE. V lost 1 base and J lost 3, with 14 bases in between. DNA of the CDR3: TGTGCCAGCAGCGTATTTAGCGGACCTGACTACGAGCAGTACTTC. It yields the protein CASSVFSGPDYEQYF.